This T cell receptor beta chain comes out of a study of blood T cell repertoires in COVID-19. Study background: The United States, Italy and Spain supplied acute and convalescent COVID-19 samples. The analysed material was cDNA or gDNA that came from T cells, B-cell-depleted T cells, or PBMCs.

Per the authors' pipeline: Cell counts per sample came from amplifying reference gene primers. The assay was immunoSEQ multiplex PCR, and TCRdb's table has in-frame clones only and misses some. V, J and clone size derive from that table, while D and trimming were established from the DNA sequence. The repertoire holds fewer than 300,000 clones, with under 90% as singletons. This CDR3 is built from 13 residues. The V and J ends lost 5 bases and 4 bases respectively, with 9 bases between them. The germline V gene has CDR1 MRHNA and CDR2 SNTAGT. The material sequenced was peripheral blood. This TCR came from a woman in her late teens or twenties with acute or convalescent COVID-19. This chain links TRBV6-4 with TRBJ1-5; D is perhaps TRBD1 (5 bases). The CDR3 sequence: CASSPGENQPQHF. In DNA form, the CDR3 reads TGTGCCAGCAGTCCGGGGGAGAATCAGCCCCAGCATTTT.